These 5 T cell receptor beta chains came from one sample sequenced in a study of T-cell memory formation after mild COVID-19. MiXCR was run by TCRdb on the 5' RACE reads, yielding one entry per CDR3 protein. The sample holds approximately 250,000 distinct CDR3 sequences, approximately 15% seen once. Sequenced sample: PBMCs or a T cell subset sorted from them (not recorded which). The receptors come from a man aged 18 to 29 who had mild COVID-19 (a few samples of this study predate the infection). Cell type and time point are not known.

This clonotype was counted a few times. Germline is not matched at one junction end, which may reflect a read error. J is TRBJ2-3 and V is TRBV7-8, with D unresolved. The CDR3 is made up of 16 amino acids. CDR1 is SGHVS, CDR2 FQNEAQ, per germline. This CDR3 is CVSSFASTLGTDTQYF. In DNA, the CDR3 is TGTGTCAGCAGCTTCGCTTCCACCCTCGGCACAGATACGCAGTATTTT. The full variable domain, rest sourced from reference TRBV7-8 and TRBJ2-3, is GAGVSQSPRYKVAKRGQDVALRCDPISGHVSLFWYQQALGQGPEFLTYFQNEAQLDKSGLPSDRFFAERPEGSVSTLKIQRTQQEDSAVYLCVSSFASTLGTDTQYFGPGTRLTVL.

Here the CDR3 reads CATSEQRSTDTQYF. The CDR3 nucleotides are TGTGCCACCAGTGAGCAAAGGAGCACAGATACGCAGTATTTT. This chain connects TRBV24-1 to TRBJ2-3; D is unresolved. The CDR3 consists of 14 residues. Per germline, CDR1 KGHDR and CDR2 SFDVKD. Trimming took 4 bases from V and 0 from J, leaving 7 bases between them.

This clonotype has a handful of counts. J is TRBJ2-3 and V is TRBV6-1, with 7 nucleotides matching TRBD2. The CDR3 consists of 13 residues. V lost 1 base and J lost 5; bases outside the gene matches: 0. Germline CDR1 and CDR2: MNHNS and SASEGT. CDR3 sequence: CASSEERGDTQYF. CDR3 coding DNA: TGTGCCAGCAGTGAAGAGCGGGGAGATACGCAGTATTTT.

This clonotype appeared a few times. The V gene is TRBV12-3 or TRBV12-4, the J gene TRBJ2-5, with TRBD2 matching 11 bases. Trimming cost V 5 bases and J 1 base; bases outside gene matches: 6. CDR3 length equals 16 residues. CDR3 nucleotides: TGTGCCAGCAGTGTCGGACTAGCGGGCCCCCAAGAGACCCAGTACTTC. Translated, it gives CASSVGLAGPQETQYF.

A few counts support this clonotype. The V gene is TRBV10-3, the J gene TRBJ1-5, with TRBD1 identical over 9 bases. The CDR3 extends over 16 amino acids. V gave up 6 bases and J gave up 1 base; unmatched junction bases: 7. CDR1 is ENHRY, CDR2 SYGVKD, per germline. The CDR3 DNA reads TGTGCCATCAGCGACCGGGACAGGGTGAGCAATCAGCCCCAGCATTTT. Translating it yields CAISDRDRVSNQPQHF.